This TCR beta chain appears in the sequencing data of a study of tumor-infiltrating lymphocytes in primary liver carcinoma. Study results and caveats: Tumors carried a top-250-clone fraction significantly exceeding that of blood (p = 0.039).

As to this clonotype: Its target is not known.

Making TCR beta cDNA involved 400 to 600 ng total RNA and a constant-region primer. Amplification in three nested multiplex PCR rounds with slightly modified ARM-PCR gave rise to TCR beta libraries. Investigators reported that the first two PCR rounds, at 10 cycles each, used TRBV1-TRBV30 forward primers with a C-beta reverse primer. TCRdb independently ran MiXCR on the multiplex PCR reads; one entry per CDR3 protein. The top ten clones hold approximately 17% of a sample with hundreds of thousands of distinct CDR3 sequences, about 50% of them seen once. Germline CDR1 reads MDHEN; CDR2 reads SYDVKM. V was pared by 5 bases and J by 3 bases, with 20 bases between. The CDR3 runs to 16 residues. The authors took blood RNA from unsorted whole blood and also extracted germline DNA. Before the operation took place, roughly 4 milliliters of peripheral blood were collected.

Sequencing was carried out using peripheral blood. The clonotype comes from a woman in her twenties or thirties with primary liver carcinoma and hepatitis B virus infection. The V and J genes are TRBV28 and TRBJ2-7; no reliable D call. The CDR3 is CASSGTGGRFFYEQYF. Written as DNA, the CDR3 is TGTGCCAGCAGTGGAACTGGTGGTCGCTTCTTCTACGAGCAGTACTTC.